The 9 T cell receptor beta chains reported below all come from one sample, sequenced in a study of metastatic and nonmetastatic thyroid tumors. Every patient was untreated before thyroid surgery. TCRdb re-called clones from the PCR reads using MiXCR. Altogether about 12,000 clones are present, under 30% being singletons, with the ten largest covering less than 15%. The sequenced sample was tumor tissue. All receptors derive from a female donor with papillary thyroid cancer or a benign thyroid nodule (not recorded which). Some clones in this sample may be carry-over from other donors' samples.

The chain couples TRBV30 to TRBJ1-6; 7 nucleotides line up with TRBD1. The CDR3 length is 15 residues. J was trimmed by 7 bases and V by 1 base; bases with no gene match: 7. CDR1 is GTSNPN and CDR2 is SVGIG in the germline V gene (reference sequence). The CDR3 region is CAWSGTGVWNSPLHF. The CDR3 region has the DNA TGTGCCTGGAGTGGGACAGGTGTATGGAATTCACCCCTCCACTTT.

By proportion, this clone is medium-sized. The genes are TRBV6-1 and TRBJ2-7, with TRBD2 matching 14 bases. The germline gives CDR1 MNHNS, CDR2 SASEGT. The CDR3 is made up of 14 amino acids. After removal of 8 bases from V and 4 bases from J, the junction contained 4 bases not matched to a gene. The CDR3 DNA reads as TGTGCCAGCGCTCGGACTAGCGGGAGGTACGAGCAGTACTTC. Encoded protein: CASARTSGRYEQYF.

This clone has more than one count but fewer than ten. One base away lies a much larger clone, so this may be a sequencing read error. This chain joins TRBV14 and TRBJ1-3, with D unresolved. Per the germline V gene, CDR1 is SGHDN and CDR2 is FVKESK. The CDR3 spans 11 residues. Trimming left V 3 bases short and J 14 bases short, with 11 bases between. The CDR3 protein is CASSQGGAVYF. The CDR3 region has the DNA TGTGCCAGCAGCCAGGGAGGCGCCGTATATTTT.

In its sample, this clone was seen once. At one of its ends the junction is not consistent with the germline gene, which may arise from a read error. The chain uses TRBV20-1 and TRBJ2-7, with D perhaps matching TRBD1 (5 bases). There are 14 residues in the CDR3. Germline V gene lookup returns CDR1 DFQATT and CDR2 SNEGSKA (reference sequence). Here the CDR3 reads CSAEGHGLSYEHYF. The CDR3 DNA reads as TGCAGTGCAGAAGGACACGGGTTATCCTACGAGCATTACTTC.

DNA of the CDR3: TGTGCCAGCAGTTCCCGCGCGCAGCAGGTTAATAATGAAAAACTGTTTTTT. Protein product: CASSSRAQQVNNEKLFF. The chain carries TRBV27 and TRBJ1-4; D is unresolved. The ends were cut back, 4 bases at V and 4 bases at J, with 19 bases in the middle. Germline CDR1 and CDR2: MNHEY and SMNVEV (reference sequence). This CDR3 is 17 amino acids long.

This clone was picked up many times. The genes are TRBV5-4 and TRBJ1-1; possible D gene TRBD1, 5 bases. The CDR3 covers 16 residues. The V gene lost 4 bases and the J gene lost 2 bases, with 18 bases spanning the gap. From germline, CDR1 is SGHNT and CDR2 YYREEE (reference sequence). For the CDR3, the DNA is TGTGCCAGCAGCCTGCTCCTAATTGGGGGAAACACTGAAGCTTTCTTT. Translating gives CASSLLLIGGNTEAFF.

This clone was observed at least ten times. This sequence joins TRBV3-1 and TRBJ1-2, with unresolved D. Trimming took off 0 bases at V and 4 bases at J, with 12 bases between the two ends. This CDR3 is built from 15 residues. Germline V lookup: CDR1 LGHDT, CDR2 YNNKEL (reference sequence). For the CDR3, the DNA is TGTGCCAGCAGCCAAGAGCCTACGCAAAGCTATGGCTACACCTTC. Protein sequence: CASSQEPTQSYGYTF.

Ten or more counts support this clone. The J gene is TRBJ1-5, the V gene TRBV28; D not certain. The V gene's germline CDR1 is MDHEN and CDR2 SYDVKM. The CDR3 is 14 amino acids. V was cut by 6 bases and J by 1 base, with 10 bases left in between. The CDR3 bases are TGTGCCAGCAGGGCAGTCCTCAGCAATCAGCCCCAGCATTTT. It encodes CASRAVLSNQPQHF. The entire variable domain, with the rest obtained from reference TRBV28 and TRBJ1-5, is as follows: DVKVTQSSRYLVKRTGEKVFLECVQDMDHENMFWYRQDPGLGLRLIYFSYDVKMKEKGDIPEGYSVSREKKERFSLILESASTNQTSMYLCASRAVLSNQPQHFGDGTRLSIL.

The CDR3, as DNA: TGTGCCAGCAGTCCCGAGGCGGCATTCGGCTACGAGCAGTACTTC. Amino acid sequence: CASSPEAAFGYEQYF. The chain recombines TRBV6-1 with TRBJ2-7, with D unclear. The V end lost 5 bases, the J end lost 3 bases, and 17 bases lay between the germline ends. This CDR3 is built from 15 residues. Per the germline V gene, CDR1 is MNHNS and CDR2 is SASEGT.